This T cell receptor (beta chain) originates from a study of T cells in Graves' hyperthyroidism and ophthalmopathy. The overall study: Peripheral blood was secured at the point of initial diagnosis, before any treatment. Notes on the study in general: Ophthalmopathy was distinguished from stable hyperthyroidism by 13 V-J signatures. Researchers found most expanded thyroid clonotypes above 0.001 in blood as well.

The PBMCs studied were ones that came from 8 to 10 ml fresh peripheral blood. RNA transcripts were the template for amplifying TCR beta CDR3 regions. The primer set for the first-round RT-PCR of the TCR CDR3 was HTBI. TCRdb fed the multiplex PCR reads into MiXCR, producing one record per CDR3 protein. This table has fewer than 600,000 distinct CDR3 sequences, approximately 15% appearing once. This clonotype has ten or more counts. What it binds is unknown. The TCR was taken from a middle-aged woman with Graves' hyperthyroidism. Specimen: blood.

This chain's CDR3 is CATAGTGGVGVYEQYF. DNA of the CDR3: TGTGCCACCGCTGGGACAGGGGGCGTTGGGGTATACGAGCAGTACTTC. The V gene is TRBV15, the J gene TRBJ2-7; 12 positions match TRBD1. The CDR3 length is 16 residues. Germline assignment: CDR1 LNHNV and CDR2 YYDKDF (reference sequence). Trimming removed 8 bases from V and 4 bases from J; junction bases left unmatched: 12.